This is a list of T cell receptor beta chains from one sample in a study of T cell responses to AZD1222 COVID-19 vaccine. The data were produced by immunoSEQ multiplex PCR, yet TCRdb's version contains in-frame clones alone and is incomplete. In the table there are about 56,000 clones, approximately 85% of which are singletons. This specimen was peripheral blood, taken on day 0 of AZD1222 vaccination. The receptors were gathered from an adult in good health. Each CDR3 is given with its conserved first and last residue. The order of the fields is J gene, D gene, V gene, clone size, CDR3 protein, CDR3 DNA. D genes are given only for firm matches. Clone size, where shown, is once, few, many, or a class for clones that have expanded.

TRBJ2-7	-	TRBV6-5	few	CASRTGRSTYEQYF	TGTGCCAGCAGGACGGGACGTTCGACCTACGAGCAGTACTTC
TRBJ1-1	TRBD1	TRBV6-5	-	CASSYSTNTGGTEAFF	TGTGCCAGCAGTTACTCGACTAATACAGGGGGGACTGAAGCTTTCTTT
TRBJ2-1	TRBD2	TRBV4-2	few	CASSQETSGGVPYNEQFF	TGTGCCAGCAGCCAAGAGACTAGCGGGGGCGTCCCCTACAATGAGCAGTTCTTC
TRBJ2-7	-	TRBV3-1/TRBV3-2	-	CASSQAGSVPLREQYF	TGTGCCAGCAGCCAAGCGGGGTCCGTCCCCCTAAGGGAGCAGTACTTC
TRBJ1-2	TRBD1	TRBV5-1	-	CASRTGTSDYTF	TGCGCCAGCAGGACAGGGACGAGTGACTACACCTTC
TRBJ1-1	-	TRBV19	-	CASARAGDTEAFF	TGTGCCAGTGCTCGGGCAGGGGACACTGAAGCTTTCTTT
TRBJ2-1	-	TRBV11-3	-	CASSLGQHNEQFF	TGTGCCAGCAGCCTTGGACAGCACAATGAGCAGTTCTTC
TRBJ1-2	-	TRBV9	-	CASSPQGSNYGYTF	TGTGCCAGCAGCCCCCAGGGTAGTAACTATGGCTACACCTTC
TRBJ1-1	-	TRBV18	-	CASSSLWGNTEAFF	TGTGCCAGCTCGTCGCTGTGGGGGAACACTGAAGCTTTCTTT
TRBJ1-1	TRBD1	TRBV3-1/TRBV3-2	-	CASSQGTGGVSTEAFF	TGTGCCAGCAGCCAGGGGACAGGGGGCGTTAGCACTGAAGCTTTCTTT
TRBJ1-4	-	TRBV6-5	-	CASSQDLKLFF	TGTGCCAGCAGCCAGGACCTAAAACTGTTTTTT
TRBJ2-7	TRBD1	TRBV5-5	-	CASSYGTGLSYEQYF	TGTGCCAGCAGCTACGGGACAGGGCTTTCCTACGAGCAGTACTTC
TRBJ1-3	TRBD1	TRBV3-1/TRBV3-2	-	CASRLGPTGVEGNTIYF	TGTGCCAGCAGGCTTGGGCCGACAGGGGTGGAGGGAAACACCATATATTTT
TRBJ1-1	-	TRBV3-1/TRBV3-2	-	CASTPGRVNTEAFF	TGTGCCAGCACCCCGGGACGGGTGAACACTGAAGCTTTCTTT
TRBJ2-2	-	TRBV5-1	-	CASSAQSGSNTGELFF	TGCGCCAGCAGCGCACAATCGGGGTCAAACACCGGGGAGCTGTTTTTT
TRBJ1-6	TRBD1	TRBV5-1	once	CASSLEPTGGVSNSPLHF	TGCGCCAGCAGCTTGGAGCCCACAGGGGGGGTCTCTAATTCACCCCTCCACTTT
TRBJ1-5	-	TRBV4-1	-	CASRRSVGNQPQHF	TGCGCCAGCAGACGGAGCGTAGGCAATCAGCCCCAGCATTTT
TRBJ1-1	-	TRBV6-5	-	CASSYSVTAAFF	TGTGCCAGCAGTTACTCGGTCACGGCAGCTTTCTTT
TRBJ1-4	-	TRBV4-2	-	CASSQELGGGNEKLFF	TGTGCCAGCAGCCAAGAGTTGGGCGGAGGGAATGAAAAACTGTTTTTT
TRBJ1-2	-	TRBV6-5	-	CASSYGGYGYTF	TGTGCCAGCAGTTACGGGGGTTATGGCTACACCTTC
TRBJ1-4	-	TRBV2	-	CASSPDSEKLFF	TGTGCCAGCAGCCCCGACAGTGAAAAACTGTTTTTT
TRBJ1-1	-	TRBV29-1	-	CSAHLNTEAFF	TGCAGCGCTCATTTGAACACTGAAGCTTTCTTT
TRBJ1-4	TRBD1	TRBV3-1/TRBV3-2	-	CASSQGHDRVAKLFF	TGTGCCAGCAGCCAAGGACATGACAGGGTGGCGAAACTGTTTTTT
TRBJ2-2	-	TRBV14	-	CASSPNRLGELFF	TGTGCCAGCAGCCCAAACAGGTTGGGGGAGCTGTTTTTT
TRBJ1-5	-	TRBV27	-	CASSLWRGDNQPQHF	TGTGCCAGCAGTTTATGGCGTGGAGACAATCAGCCCCAGCATTTT
TRBJ1-4	-	TRBV4-2	-	CASSQEPAIPTAPTNEKLFF	TGTGCCAGCAGCCAGGAACCTGCTATTCCGACAGCCCCAACTAATGAAAAACTGTTTTTT
TRBJ1-3	-	TRBV6-5	-	CASQPQLSGNTIYF	TGTGCCTCCCAGCCCCAACTATCTGGAAACACCATATATTTT
TRBJ1-5	TRBD1	TRBV19	few	CASSTRQGSNQPQHF	TGTGCCAGTAGTACAAGACAGGGAAGCAATCAGCCCCAGCATTTT
TRBJ2-5	-	TRBV7-2	-	CASSFRGIQETQYF	TGTGCCAGCAGCTTCCGGGGGATCCAAGAGACCCAGTACTTC
TRBJ1-6	-	TRBV27	-	CASSLQFNNSPLHF	TGTGCCAGCAGTTTACAATTTAATAATTCACCCCTCCACTTT
TRBJ2-2	-	TRBV25-1	once	CASRQGGTGELFF	TGTGCCAGCAGACAGGGTGGCACCGGGGAGCTGTTTTTT
TRBJ2-5	-	TRBV5-6	-	CASSLGRAQETQYF	TGTGCCAGCAGCTTGGGCAGGGCCCAAGAGACCCAGTACTTC
TRBJ1-6	-	TRBV13	-	CASSPGDRSSPLHF	TGTGCCAGCAGCCCGGGCGACAGGAGTTCACCCCTCCACTTT
TRBJ2-1	-	TRBV27	-	CASSWGRGGPYNEQFF	TGTGCCAGCAGTTGGGGTCGTGGGGGCCCCTACAATGAGCAGTTCTTC
TRBJ2-1	-	TRBV27	-	CASSLTGNHNEQFF	TGTGCCAGCAGTTTAACGGGTAATCACAATGAGCAGTTCTTC
TRBJ2-7	-	TRBV21-1	-	CASSAQWEPSDRQYEQYF	TGTGCCAGCAGCGCTCAATGGGAACCTTCGGACAGGCAGTACGAGCAGTACTTC
TRBJ1-6	TRBD1	TRBV6-1	-	CASSEAFPGGSYNSPLHF	TGTGCCAGCAGTGAAGCTTTTCCAGGGGGCTCCTATAATTCACCCCTCCACTTT
TRBJ2-2	-	TRBV15	-	CATSRVRNTGELFF	TGTGCCACCAGCAGAGTACGGAACACCGGGGAGCTGTTTTTT
TRBJ2-3	-	TRBV19	few	CASSIRTDTQYF	TGTGCCAGTAGTATAAGAACAGATACGCAGTATTTT
TRBJ2-2	TRBD2	TRBV7-3	-	CASSPVGGDTGELFF	TGTGCCAGCAGCCCGGTCGGGGGGGACACCGGGGAGCTGTTTTTT
TRBJ2-1	-	TRBV2	-	CASVPRSYNEQFF	TGTGCCAGTGTTCCCCGCTCCTACAATGAGCAGTTCTTC
TRBJ2-7	-	TRBV6-5	-	CASRTTVLSYEQYF	TGTGCCAGCAGAACGACAGTCTTATCCTACGAGCAGTACTTC
TRBJ1-6	TRBD1	TRBV5-1	-	CASSQLGQESSYNSPLHF	TGCGCCAGCAGCCAACTCGGACAGGAGAGCTCCTATAATTCACCCCTCCACTTT